The 20 T cell receptor beta chains presented below share a single source sample, sequenced in a study of blood T cell repertoires in COVID-19. This table comes from immunoSEQ multiplex PCR, and its TCRdb copy is limited to in-frame clones, with some not included. The profile shows 170,000 or so clones, over 80% of them singletons. The sequenced sample consisted of peripheral blood. The source of these receptors is a woman aged 55-69 years with acute or convalescent COVID-19.

The chain has TRBV21-1 and TRBJ2-3; TRBD1 reflects the table's D call only, with no check against the DNA. TRBV21-1 is recorded as a pseudogene. The CDR3 loop spans 16 amino acids. The CDR3 nucleotides read TGTGCCAGCAGCAACGGGGGACAGGGGGTAACAGATACGCAGTATTTT. This codes for CASSNGGQGVTDTQYF.

The V gene is TRBV30, the J gene TRBJ1-1; D gene ambiguous. This CDR3 region has 11 residues. With 2 bases removed from V and 7 bases from J, the gap between germline ends came to 8 bases. The germline CDR1 and CDR2 sequences are GTSNPN and SVGIG (reference sequence). CDR3 nucleotides: TGTGCCTGGAGTCGAGGTTATGAAGCTTTCTTT. It translates to CAWSRGYEAFF.

This chain uses TRBV2 with TRBJ1-2; TRBD1 agrees at 11 bases. This CDR3 spans 16 amino acids. Germline values: CDR1 SNHLY, CDR2 FYNNEI. Trimming at V came to 7 bases and at J to 8 bases, leaving 15 bases not matched to a gene. This CDR3 is CASTFPGQGASTGYTF. CDR3 DNA: TGTGCCAGCACCTTCCCAGGACAGGGGGCGAGTACGGGCTACACCTTC.

This rearrangement joins TRBV7-6 to TRBJ2-1; 7 bases agree with TRBD1. The trim removed 2 bases at V and 1 base at J, leaving 8 bases unmatched. This CDR3 is 17 amino acids long. Per the germline V gene, CDR1 is SGHVS and CDR2 is FNYEAQ. In DNA form, the CDR3 reads TGTGCCAGCAGCTTACATCGGCAGGGGGATTCCTACAATGAGCAGTTCTTC. Translation: CASSLHRQGDSYNEQFF.

The chain has TRBV6-5 and TRBJ1-2; D might be TRBD1 (6 bases). The CDR3 covers 14 residues. CDR1 and CDR2 from the germline V gene are MNHEY and SVGAGI. V was clipped by 7 bases and J by 1 base, with 13 bases between them. The chain's CDR3 is CASKGQTFNYGYTF. DNA for the CDR3: TGTGCCAGCAAAGGACAGACGTTTAACTATGGCTACACCTTC.

The chain is built from TRBV12-5 and TRBJ2-2, with 13 positions matching TRBD2. Germline CDR1 is LGHNT and CDR2 is FRNRAP. The CDR3 has 15 residues. Trimming removed 5 bases from V and 6 bases from J; junction bases left unmatched: 3. The CDR3 DNA sequence: TGTGCTAGTGGTCCTGGGACTAGCGGGGCCGGGGAGCTGTTTTTT. Its translation: CASGPGTSGAGELFF. Filled out from reference TRBV12-5 and TRBJ2-2, the complete variable domain reads DARVTQTPRHKVTEMGQEVTMRCQPILGHNTVFWYRQTMMQGLELLAYFRNRAPLDDSGMPKDRFSAEMPDATLATLKIQPSEPRDSAVYFCASGPGTSGAGELFFGEGSRLTVL.

The chain couples TRBV7-8 to TRBJ2-7; 8 bases align to TRBD1. Per germline, CDR1 SGHVS and CDR2 FQNEAQ. The CDR3 has 14 amino acids. The V and J ends lost 8 bases and 2 bases, in that order; junction bases with no gene match: 8. The CDR3: CASSKGQVAYEQYF. CDR3 DNA: TGTGCCAGCTCCAAGGGACAGGTGGCCTACGAGCAGTACTTC.

This clone was detected once. The chain recombines TRBV7-9 with TRBJ1-1, with 8 positions matching TRBD1. In germline, CDR1 is SEHNR, CDR2 FQNEAQ (reference sequence). The V gene end was trimmed by 5 bases and the J gene end by 1 base; junction bases not matched to a gene: 6. This CDR3 region has 15 residues. The CDR3 DNA follows: TGTGCCAGCAGCGCCCAGGGGGCTGGGAACACTGAAGCTTTCTTT. This gives the protein CASSAQGAGNTEAFF.

A few counts support this clone. The chain combines TRBV27 with TRBJ1-4; a weak D match, TRBD1 (5 bases). Germline V gene lookup returns CDR1 MNHEY and CDR2 SMNVEV (reference sequence). This CDR3 has 18 residues. V was cut by 5 bases and J by 0 bases, with 19 bases left in between. CDR3 residues: CASSSGGLGRATNEKLFF. The CDR3 nucleotides read TGTGCCAGCAGTAGCGGGGGGTTGGGCCGAGCAACTAATGAAAAACTGTTTTTT.

This rearrangement joins TRBV27 to TRBJ2-7; D unresolved. The germline gives CDR1 MNHEY, CDR2 SMNVEV (reference sequence). Trimming shortened V by 6 bases and J by 3 bases, and 6 bases separated the two germline ends. The CDR3 is 11 amino acids. CDR3 DNA: TGTGCCAGCAGCCCGGGCTACGAGCAGTACTTC. Translated: CASSPGYEQYF.

CDR3 sequence reads: CATSRGQGIDGYTF. The DNA of the CDR3 is TGTGCCACCAGCAGAGGACAGGGAATAGACGGCTACACCTTC. The J gene is TRBJ1-2, the V gene TRBV15; TRBD1 agrees at 7 bases. Per the germline V gene, CDR1 is LNHNV and CDR2 is YYDKDF (reference sequence). The length of the CDR3 is 14 residues. The V and J ends lost 1 base and 8 bases, in that order; junction bases with no gene match: 7.

J is TRBJ2-3 and V is TRBV2, with a tentative D call TRBD2 (5 bases). The germline V gene has CDR1 SNHLY and CDR2 FYNNEI. The ends were cut back, 7 bases at V and 0 bases at J, with 8 bases in the middle. CDR3 size: 13 residues. The CDR3 bases are TGTGCCAGCAAGAGGGAAAGCACAGATACGCAGTATTTT. This translates into CASKRESTDTQYF.

The V call is TRBV4-3, the J call TRBJ2-7; D perhaps matches TRBD1 (5 bases). CDR3 length: 15 residues. V gave up 2 bases and J gave up 0 bases, with 11 bases separating them. Germline lookup yields CDR1 LGHNA and CDR2 YSLEER. In nucleotides, the CDR3 is TGCGCCAGCAGCCAATTACACAGGAACTCCTACGAGCAGTACTTC. It specifies CASSQLHRNSYEQYF.

The J gene is TRBJ1-2, the V gene TRBV12-3 or TRBV12-4; D unresolved. The CDR3 has 12 residues. V was pared by 3 bases and J by 4 bases, with 6 bases between. This CDR3 is CASSFRSYGYTF. CDR3 coding DNA: TGTGCCAGCAGTTTTAGGAGCTATGGCTACACCTTC.

This sequence joins TRBV24-1 and TRBJ2-1; the D is unclear. This CDR3 comprises 12 residues. V shed 0 bases and J shed 7 bases, with 3 bases lying between them. CDR1 KGHDR and CDR2 SFDVKD come from the germline V gene. CDR3 region: CATSDLLNEQFF. The CDR3 DNA sequence: TGTGCCACCAGTGATTTGCTAAATGAGCAGTTCTTC.

V and J are TRBV10-3 and TRBJ2-5, with D tentatively TRBD2 (5 bases). CDR3 length: 12 amino acids. CDR1 is ENHRY and CDR2 is SYGVKD in the germline V gene. Trimming took off 4 bases at V and 5 bases at J, with 8 bases between the two ends. Written as DNA, the CDR3 is TGTGCCATCAGTGCGGAGGCGGAGACCCAGTACTTC. Its protein is CAISAEAETQYF.

The chain carries TRBV15 and TRBJ1-5, with 10 bases that match TRBD1. Germline assignment: CDR1 LNHNV and CDR2 YYDKDF (reference sequence). This CDR3 contains 17 residues. V trimming: 6 bases; J trimming: 0 bases; junction bases outside the gene matches: 8. The CDR3 coding sequence is TGTGCCACCAGTCCGGGACAGGGGACTCATAGCAATCAGCCCCAGCATTTT. Translating it yields CATSPGQGTHSNQPQHF.

This clone was observed once. The junction differs from germline at one of its ends, possibly a read error. The CDR3 loop is CASSPGGTGADTQYF. CDR3 coding DNA: TGTGCTAGCAGCCCGGGGGGGACAGGGGCAGATACGCAGTATTTT. The gene calls are TRBV7-7 and TRBJ2-3, with 10 positions matching TRBD1. CDR1 and CDR2 from the germline V gene are SSHAT and FNYEAQ (reference sequence). The CDR3 is made up of 15 amino acids.

The V call is TRBV2, the J call TRBJ1-2; 9 nucleotides match TRBD1. The germline V gene encodes CDR1 SNHLY and CDR2 FYNNEI. The J segment lost 3 bases and the V segment lost 7 bases, leaving 3 bases of the junction unmatched. The CDR3 spans 13 residues. The DNA for the CDR3 is TGTGCCAGCACAGGACAGGGGTACTATGGCTACACCTTC. This encodes CASTGQGYYGYTF.

Comments on this clone: This specimen includes other DNA sequences encoding the same CDR3. CDR3 sequence reads: CASSQDRGSSTDTQYF. The DNA of the CDR3 is TGTGCCAGCAGCCAAGATCGGGGATCTAGCACAGATACGCAGTATTTT. The chain employs TRBV14 and TRBJ2-3; possibly TRBD2 for D (5 bases). There are 16 residues in the CDR3. Germline CDR1 is SGHDN and CDR2 is FVKESK. V shed 0 bases and J shed 0 bases, with 10 bases lying between them.